These 23 T cell receptor beta chains came from one sample sequenced in a study of blood T cells in healthy people across ages. PCR was performed a second time for about 6 to 12 cycles using a sample-barcoded 5' primer and a J-beta primer mix. One entry per CDR3 protein results from TCRdb running MiXCR on the 5' RACE reads. The sample records around 700,000 distinct CDR3 sequences, around 25% being singletons. These data were likewise used in another study, on T cells of mothers and their children.

Source material: blood. Receptors originate from a boy under 18 in good health.

This chain connects TRBV5-5 to TRBJ2-1; D is uncertain. Per germline, CDR1 SGHKS and CDR2 YYEKEE (reference sequence). The CDR3 totals 15 residues. V lost 0 bases and J 2 bases, leaving 9 bases between the germline ends. The CDR3 DNA follows: TGTGCCAGCAGCTTGGAGTGGGGAACCTACAATGAGCAGTTCTTC. This translates into CASSLEWGTYNEQFF.

The rearrangement uses TRBV29-1 and TRBJ2-1; TRBD2 matches at 13 bases. Germline V CDR1 and CDR2: SQVTM, ANQGSEA. Germline trimming cut 7 bases from V and 10 bases from J; bases unmatched to any gene: 7. This CDR3 spans 13 amino acids. The CDR3 sequence is CSGRTSGSGEQFF. CDR3 sequence (DNA): TGCAGCGGACGGACTAGCGGGAGCGGGGAGCAGTTCTTC.

In its sample, this clonotype was seen a few times. The chain couples TRBV7-2 to TRBJ2-2; unclear D gene. CDR1 SGHTA and CDR2 FQGNSA come from the germline V gene. The CDR3 extends over 15 amino acids. The ends were cut back, 8 bases at V and 0 bases at J, with 13 bases in the middle. DNA of the CDR3: TGTGCCAGCCGTCGTCAGGCCTCGAACACCGGGGAGCTGTTTTTT. Translated, it gives CASRRQASNTGELFF.

This clonotype has only a few counts. V gene TRBV7-9 combines with J gene TRBJ2-7, with D maybe TRBD1 (6 bases). CDR3 length equals 13 residues. Germline CDR1 SEHNR, CDR2 FQNEAQ (reference sequence). V lost 5 bases and J lost 5, with 13 bases in between. CDR3 sequence (DNA): TGTGCCAGCAGCCCGCAGGACAGACACGAGCAGTACTTC. This sequence encodes CASSPQDRHEQYF.

This clonotype has only a few counts. The chain combines TRBV5-1 with TRBJ2-1; 9 bases fit TRBD2. The length of the CDR3 is 17 residues. Germline lookup yields CDR1 SGHRS and CDR2 YFSETQ. V was clipped by 4 bases and J by 1 base; unmatched bases: 9. The CDR3 loop is CASSLRASGRSYNEQFF. CDR3 in DNA: TGCGCCAGCAGCCTGAGGGCGAGCGGGAGGTCCTACAATGAGCAGTTCTTC.

This chain joins TRBV11-2 and TRBJ2-3; possible D gene TRBD2, 6 bases. Trimming pared 8 bases from V and 1 base from J, leaving 13 bases between. The germline CDR1 and CDR2 sequences are SGHAT and FQNNGV. This CDR3 contains 14 residues. CDR3 bases: TGTGCCAGCGGGAGGTGGTCCGGCACAGATACGCAGTATTTT. It is translated as CASGRWSGTDTQYF.

The chain employs TRBV6-2 or TRBV6-3 and TRBJ1-1; D not resolved. With 1 base removed from V and 1 base from J, the gap between germline ends came to 4 bases. In germline, CDR1 is MNHEY, CDR2 SVGEGT. This CDR3 has 13 amino acids. The CDR3 here is CASSYWPNTEAFF. CDR3 nucleotides: TGTGCCAGCAGTTACTGGCCGAACACTGAAGCTTTCTTT.

This clonotype was picked up a small number of times. This rearrangement joins TRBV7-9 to TRBJ2-5; unclear D gene. Judging by the DNA end, TRBJ2-1 fits better; the J call may be wrong. The germline V gene encodes CDR1 SEHNR and CDR2 FQNEAQ (reference sequence). CDR3 length equals 10 residues. CDR3 amino acids: CASAVNEQFF. The DNA of the CDR3 is TGTGCCAGCGCCGTCAATGAGCAGTTCTTC.

This rearrangement joins TRBV5-1 to TRBJ1-4, with unresolved D. V was shortened by 0 bases and J by 10 bases, with 19 bases between the two germline ends. Germline assignment: CDR1 SGHRS and CDR2 YFSETQ. This CDR3 has 16 amino acids. The CDR3 is CASSLGMDSTAGKLFF. The CDR3 DNA is TGCGCCAGCAGCTTGGGGATGGACTCTACCGCGGGAAAACTGTTTTTT. Drawing the rest from reference TRBV5-1 and TRBJ1-4, the complete variable domain is KAGVTQTPRYLIKTRGQQVTLSCSPISGHRSVSWYQQTPGQGLQFLFEYFSETQRNKGNFPGRFSGRQFSNSRSEMNVSTLELGDSALYLCASSLGMDSTAGKLFFGSGTQLSVL.

This clonotype was observed at least ten times. The rearrangement links TRBV28 to TRBJ2-5; TRBD2 is a possible D gene (6 bases). The CDR3 totals 13 residues. Germline V gene sequence: CDR1 MDHEN, CDR2 SYDVKM. V lost 6 bases and J 5 bases, leaving 13 bases between the germline ends. As DNA, the CDR3 is TGTGCCAGCAGGGAGGGAGGCCAGGAGACCCAGTACTTC. Its protein product is CASREGGQETQYF. The variable domain in full, completed from reference TRBV28 and TRBJ2-5, reads DVKVTQSSRYLVKRTGEKVFLECVQDMDHENMFWYRQDPGLGLRLIYFSYDVKMKEKGDIPEGYSVSREKKERFSLILESASTNQTSMYLCASREGGQETQYFGPGTRLLVL.

This clonotype appeared a few times. The junction departs from the called germline gene at one end, perhaps through a read error. The chain carries TRBV5-1 and TRBJ2-5; TRBD2 is a possible D gene (6 bases). CDR1 SGHRS and CDR2 YFSETQ come from the germline V gene. The CDR3 contains 14 residues. CDR3 loop: CARSPRGSRETQYF. In nucleotides, the CDR3 is TGCGCCCGCAGCCCCCGGGGGAGTAGGGAGACCCAGTACTTC.

This sequence joins TRBV6-5 and TRBJ2-5, with a possible D match to TRBD2 (6 bases). This CDR3 comprises 14 residues. Between the trimmed V and J ends, which lost 9 bases and 5 bases, there was a span of 19 bases. Per the germline V gene, CDR1 is MNHEY and CDR2 is SVGAGI. The CDR3 nucleotides read TGTGCCAGTGGACTGCAACATGGGGGGGAGACCCAGTACTTC. It yields the protein CASGLQHGGETQYF.

The chain links TRBV4-1 to TRBJ2-7; D is perhaps TRBD2 (5 bases). Looked up from germline, CDR1 is MGHRA and CDR2 is YSYEKL. The CDR3 has 13 residues. Trimming took 4 bases from V and 4 from J, leaving 11 bases between them. The DNA for the CDR3 is TGCGCCAGCAGCCTCGGGATCATATACGAGCAGTACTTC. Translated: CASSLGIIYEQYF.

This clonotype has a handful of counts. The gene calls are TRBV20-1 and TRBJ2-1; 12 bases are shared with TRBD2. The CDR3 runs to 14 residues. The trim removed 6 bases at V and 4 bases at J, leaving 4 bases unmatched. The germline V gene encodes CDR1 DFQATT and CDR2 SNEGSKA (reference sequence). The CDR3 here is CSAQGLAGYNEQFF. The CDR3 nucleotides are TGCAGTGCCCAAGGACTAGCGGGGTACAATGAGCAGTTCTTC.

The J gene is TRBJ1-1, the V gene TRBV5-1, with 7 bases that match TRBD1. Germline V gene sequence: CDR1 SGHRS, CDR2 YFSETQ. There are 13 residues in the CDR3. V gave up 5 bases and J gave up 4 bases; unmatched junction bases: 5. CDR3 region: CASSDRVGTEAFF. The CDR3, as DNA: TGCGCCAGCAGTGACAGGGTTGGCACTGAAGCTTTCTTT.

This rearrangement joins TRBV12-3 or TRBV12-4 to TRBJ2-7, with D uncertain. Deletions cut 6 bases from V and 5 bases from J, with 11 bases between. There are 12 residues in the CDR3. For the CDR3, the DNA is TGTGCCAGCAGCCTCGGGCTCGACGAGCAGTACTTC. This sequence encodes CASSLGLDEQYF.

V is TRBV29-1 and J is TRBJ1-2, with D possibly being TRBD1 (6 bases). Germline-derived CDR1 and CDR2 are SQVTM and ANQGSEA. The CDR3 is 13 amino acids. V was trimmed by 1 base and J by 4 bases, leaving 10 bases between them. The CDR3 protein is CSVEGTEFYGYTF. The CDR3 DNA follows: TGCAGCGTTGAAGGGACAGAATTCTATGGCTACACCTTC.

The V gene is TRBV3-1, the J gene TRBJ2-1, with a possible D match to TRBD1 (6 bases). The CDR3 is made up of 14 amino acids. The germline V and J ends were trimmed by 1 base and 6 bases, with 10 bases remaining between them. From germline, CDR1 is LGHDT and CDR2 YNNKEL (reference sequence). Here the CDR3 DNA reads TGTGCCAGCAGCCAAGGTCAACAGGGCAATGAGCAGTTCTTC. Its translation: CASSQGQQGNEQFF.

This clonotype has only a few counts. The chain carries TRBV20-1 and TRBJ2-5, with 8 nucleotides matching TRBD2. The CDR3 covers 15 residues. V lost 6 bases to trimming and J lost 4 bases; unmatched junction nucleotides: 13. CDR1 DFQATT and CDR2 SNEGSKA come from the germline V gene (reference sequence). The CDR3 DNA is TGCAGTGCCCTCACCGGGACTAGGAGGGGAGAGACCCAGTACTTC. Translated: CSALTGTRRGETQYF.

The chain carries TRBV10-3 and TRBJ2-3; D might be TRBD2 (5 bases). Germline CDR1 and CDR2: ENHRY and SYGVKD. The V end lost 0 bases, the J end lost 5 bases, and 6 bases lay between the germline ends. This CDR3 spans 13 amino acids. The CDR3 DNA is TGTGCCATCAGTGAGTCTACTAGAGATACGCAGTATTTT. This encodes CAISESTRDTQYF.

This clonotype has ten or more counts. The V gene is TRBV5-6, the J gene TRBJ2-1; D possibly corresponds to TRBD1 (5 bases). Germline CDR1 SGHDT, CDR2 YYEEEE. V lost 0 bases to trimming and J lost 0 bases, with 10 bases between them. The CDR3 length is 16 residues. CDR3 region: CASSLGGPSSYNEQFF. The CDR3, as DNA: TGTGCCAGCAGCTTGGGGGGCCCGAGCTCCTACAATGAGCAGTTCTTC.

The chain is built from TRBV29-1 and TRBJ1-2, with a tentative D call TRBD1 (6 bases). The CDR3 loop spans 15 amino acids. Between the trimmed V and J ends, which lost 0 bases and 3 bases, there was a span of 14 bases. Germline-derived CDR1 and CDR2 are SQVTM and ANQGSEA. The CDR3 region has the DNA TGCAGCGTTGAAGATCCCAGGGGCGCTGACTATGGCTACACCTTC. It encodes CSVEDPRGADYGYTF.

This clonotype showed up just a few times. The V and J genes are TRBV4-1 and TRBJ2-5; the match to TRBD2 covers 7 bases. The CDR3 is 16 amino acids. The germline V gene has CDR1 MGHRA and CDR2 YSYEKL. After removal of 0 bases from V and 7 bases from J, the junction contained 11 bases not matched to a gene. The CDR3 loop is CASSQDKLAVRWTQYF. The DNA for the CDR3 is TGCGCCAGCAGCCAAGATAAGCTAGCGGTTCGTTGGACCCAGTACTTC.